Here is one TCR beta chain with its context. Original processing notes: What underpinned the distant-metastasis classifier for papillary thyroid cancer was the set of CDR3 differences across clinicopathological groups. TCRdb re-called the PCR reads via MiXCR. Here the V and J calls rest on TCRdb's processing, not on the authors' analysis. The sample carries tens of thousands of clones, 25% recorded once. This entry belongs to a study of metastatic and nonmetastatic thyroid tumors. At the level of the study: Repertoires from blood and tumor or nodule tissue of malignant and benign thyroid patients were compared.

V was pared by 0 bases and J by 5 bases, with 7 bases between. Germline V gene data show CDR1 as SGHTA and CDR2 as FQGNSA. The CDR3 runs to 14 residues. All patients were treatment-naive before thyroid surgery. This TCR derives from a female donor with papillary thyroid cancer or a benign thyroid nodule (not recorded which). Some clones in this sample may be carry-over from other donors' samples. This sequence joins TRBV7-2 and TRBJ2-2, with a weak D call TRBD1 (5 bases). Input material: blood. CDR3 in amino acids: CASSLASGTGELFF. The CDR3 coding sequence is TGTGCCAGCAGCTTAGCATCAGGGACCGGGGAGCTGTTTTTT.